This entry features one T cell receptor (beta chain) sequence. Method: immunoSEQ multiplex PCR; TCRdb's copy keeps in-frame clones and lacks some. Among about 89,000 clones listed, around nine tenths were seen once. This entry belongs to a study of control samples from healthy donors and cancer patients. The CDR3 is 15 residues long. Germline V gene sequence: CDR1 LNHDA, CDR2 SQIVND (reference sequence). V was pared by 5 bases and J by 2 bases, with 4 bases of the junction left unmatched. This receptor was obtained from a man between 25 and 39 years old in good health. The chain combines TRBV19 with TRBJ1-2; 11 bases match TRBD1. The sequencing input was blood. CDR3 loop: CASSPGQGANYGYTF. CDR3 coding DNA: TGTGCCAGTAGTCCCGGACAGGGGGCGAACTATGGCTACACCTTC.